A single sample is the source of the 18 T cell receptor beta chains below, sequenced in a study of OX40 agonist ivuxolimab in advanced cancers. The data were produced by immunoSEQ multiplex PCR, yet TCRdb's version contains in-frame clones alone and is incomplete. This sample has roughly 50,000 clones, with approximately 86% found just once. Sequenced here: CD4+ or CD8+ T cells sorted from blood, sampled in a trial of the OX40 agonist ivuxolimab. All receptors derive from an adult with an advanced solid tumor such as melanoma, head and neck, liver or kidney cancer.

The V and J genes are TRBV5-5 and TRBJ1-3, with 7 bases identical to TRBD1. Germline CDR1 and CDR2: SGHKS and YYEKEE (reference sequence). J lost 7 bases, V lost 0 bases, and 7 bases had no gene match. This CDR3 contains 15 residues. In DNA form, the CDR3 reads TGTGCCAGCAGCTTGGATTGGGCAGGGGGGAACACCATATATTTT. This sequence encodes CASSLDWAGGNTIYF. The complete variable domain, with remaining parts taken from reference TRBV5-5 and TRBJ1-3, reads DAGVTQSPTHLIKTRGQQVTLRCSPISGHKSVSWYQQVLGQGPQFIFQYYEKEERGRGNFPDRFSARQFPNYSSELNVNALLLGDSALYLCASSLDWAGGNTIYFGEGSWLTVV.

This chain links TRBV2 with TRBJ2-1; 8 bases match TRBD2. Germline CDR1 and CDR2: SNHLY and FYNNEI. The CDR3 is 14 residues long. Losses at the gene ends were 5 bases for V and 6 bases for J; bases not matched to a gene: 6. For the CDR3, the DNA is TGTGCCAGCAGTCCGGGCGGGGGGACCAATGAGCAGTTCTTC. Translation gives CASSPGGGTNEQFF.

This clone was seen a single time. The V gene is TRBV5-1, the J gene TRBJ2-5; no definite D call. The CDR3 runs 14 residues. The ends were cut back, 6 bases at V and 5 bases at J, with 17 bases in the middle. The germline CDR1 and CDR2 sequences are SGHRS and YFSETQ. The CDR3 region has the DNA TGCGCCAGCACCCCATCGGCAGGCGGCGAGACCCAGTACTTC. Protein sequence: CASTPSAGGETQYF.

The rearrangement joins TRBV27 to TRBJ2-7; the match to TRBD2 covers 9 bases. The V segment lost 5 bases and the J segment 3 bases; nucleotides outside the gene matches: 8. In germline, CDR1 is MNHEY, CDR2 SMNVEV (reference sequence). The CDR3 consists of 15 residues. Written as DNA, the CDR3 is TGTGCCAGCAGTCTCCGGCTAGCGGGGTACTACGAGCAGTACTTC. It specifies CASSLRLAGYYEQYF.

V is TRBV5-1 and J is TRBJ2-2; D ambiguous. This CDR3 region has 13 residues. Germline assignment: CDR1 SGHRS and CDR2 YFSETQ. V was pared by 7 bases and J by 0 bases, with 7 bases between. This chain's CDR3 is CASGNANTGELFF. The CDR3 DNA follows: TGCGCCAGCGGGAACGCGAACACCGGGGAGCTGTTTTTT.

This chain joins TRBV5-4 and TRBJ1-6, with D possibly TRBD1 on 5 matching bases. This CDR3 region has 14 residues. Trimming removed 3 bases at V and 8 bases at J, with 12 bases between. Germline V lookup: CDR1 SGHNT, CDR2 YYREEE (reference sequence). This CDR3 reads CASSSSGAHSPLHF. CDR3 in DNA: TGTGCCAGCAGCTCCTCCGGGGCGCATTCACCCCTCCACTTT.

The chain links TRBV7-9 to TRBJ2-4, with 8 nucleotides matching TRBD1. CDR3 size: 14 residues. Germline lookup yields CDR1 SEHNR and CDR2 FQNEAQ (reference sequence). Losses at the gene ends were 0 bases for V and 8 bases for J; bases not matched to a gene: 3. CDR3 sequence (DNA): TGTGCCAGCAGCTTAGCGCAGGGGGCGGACATTCAGTACTTC. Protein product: CASSLAQGADIQYF.

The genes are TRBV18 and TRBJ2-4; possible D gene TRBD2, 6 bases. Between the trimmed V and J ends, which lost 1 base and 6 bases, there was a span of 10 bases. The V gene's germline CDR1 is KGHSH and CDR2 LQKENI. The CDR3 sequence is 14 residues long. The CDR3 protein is CASSPLAEINIQYF. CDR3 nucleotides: TGTGCCAGCTCACCACTAGCGGAGATAAACATTCAGTACTTC.

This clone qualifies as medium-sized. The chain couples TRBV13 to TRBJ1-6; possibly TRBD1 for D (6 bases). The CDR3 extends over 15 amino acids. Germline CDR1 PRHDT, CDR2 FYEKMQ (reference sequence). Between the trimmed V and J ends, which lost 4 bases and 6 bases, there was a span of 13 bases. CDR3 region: CASSSQVGGNSPLHF. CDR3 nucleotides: TGTGCCAGCAGCTCCCAGGTAGGGGGTAATTCACCCCTCCACTTT.

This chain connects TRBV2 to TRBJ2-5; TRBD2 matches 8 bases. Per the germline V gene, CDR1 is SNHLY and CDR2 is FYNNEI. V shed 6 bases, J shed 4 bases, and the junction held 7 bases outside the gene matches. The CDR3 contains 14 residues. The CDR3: CASRGTRSGETQYF. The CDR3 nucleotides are TGTGCCAGCAGGGGGACTAGGTCTGGAGAGACCCAGTACTTC.

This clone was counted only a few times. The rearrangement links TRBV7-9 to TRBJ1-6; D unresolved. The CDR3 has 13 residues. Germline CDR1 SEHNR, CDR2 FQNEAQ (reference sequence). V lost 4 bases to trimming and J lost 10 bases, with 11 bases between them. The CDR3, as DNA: TGTGCCAGCAGCTCCGGACGCGAGTCACCCCTCCACTTT. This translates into CASSSGRESPLHF.

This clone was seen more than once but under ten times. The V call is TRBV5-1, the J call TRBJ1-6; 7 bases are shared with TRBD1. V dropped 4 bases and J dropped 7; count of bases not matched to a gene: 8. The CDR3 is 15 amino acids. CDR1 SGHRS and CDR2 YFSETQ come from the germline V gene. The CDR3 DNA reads TGCGCCAGCAGCCCTCGACAGGGTTGGAATTCACCCCTCCACTTT. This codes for CASSPRQGWNSPLHF.

Here the CDR3 reads CASSLTTANEQFF. CDR3 nucleotide sequence: TGTGCCAGCAGCTTAACCACAGCAAATGAGCAGTTCTTC. The genes are TRBV7-9 and TRBJ2-1; D unresolved. CDR3 length equals 13 residues. V lost 2 bases to trimming and J lost 7 bases, with 9 bases between them. The V gene's germline CDR1 is SEHNR and CDR2 FQNEAQ (reference sequence). The full variable domain, completed using reference TRBV7-9 and TRBJ2-1, is DTGVSQNPRHKITKRGQNVTFRCDPISEHNRLYWYRQTLGQGPEFLTYFQNEAQLEKSRLLSDRFSAERPKGSFSTLEIQRTEQGDSAMYLCASSLTTANEQFFGPGTRLTVL.

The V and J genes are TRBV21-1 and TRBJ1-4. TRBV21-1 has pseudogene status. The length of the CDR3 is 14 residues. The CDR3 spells CASSKAPGWEKLFF. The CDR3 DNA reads TGTGCCAGCAGCAAAGCGCCCGGGTGGGAAAAACTGTTTTTT.

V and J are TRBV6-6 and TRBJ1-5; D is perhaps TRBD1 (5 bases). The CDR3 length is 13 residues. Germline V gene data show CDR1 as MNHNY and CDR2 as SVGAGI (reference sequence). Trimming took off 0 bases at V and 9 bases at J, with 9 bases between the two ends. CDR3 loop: CASSYSGTVPQHF. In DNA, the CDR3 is TGTGCCAGCAGTTACTCAGGGACTGTGCCCCAGCATTTT.

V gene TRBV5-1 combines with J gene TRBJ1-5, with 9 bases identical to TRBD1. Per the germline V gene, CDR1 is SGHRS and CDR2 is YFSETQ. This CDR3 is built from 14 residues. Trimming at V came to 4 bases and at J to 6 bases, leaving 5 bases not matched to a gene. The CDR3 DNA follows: TGCGCCAGCAGCCCCACAGGGGGCACTCAGCCCCAGCATTTT. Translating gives CASSPTGGTQPQHF.

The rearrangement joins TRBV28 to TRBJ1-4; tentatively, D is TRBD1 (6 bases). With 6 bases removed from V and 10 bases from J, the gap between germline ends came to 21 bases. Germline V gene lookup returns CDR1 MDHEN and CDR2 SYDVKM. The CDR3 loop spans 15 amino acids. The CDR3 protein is CASSPSSGARGKLFF. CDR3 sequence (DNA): TGTGCCAGCAGCCCCTCGTCGGGGGCGCGTGGAAAACTGTTTTTT.

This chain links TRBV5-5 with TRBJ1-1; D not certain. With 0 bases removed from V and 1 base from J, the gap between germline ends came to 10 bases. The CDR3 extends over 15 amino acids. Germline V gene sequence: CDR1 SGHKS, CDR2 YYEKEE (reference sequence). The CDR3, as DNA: TGTGCCAGCAGCTTGGTAGCCGTGGGGAACACTGAAGCTTTCTTT. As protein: CASSLVAVGNTEAFF.